This is a list of T cell receptor beta chains from one sample in a study of CD8 T cells in ankylosing spondylitis. TCRdb ran MiXCR on the 5' RACE reads and lists one entry per CDR3 protein. The table shows around 450,000 distinct CDR3 sequences, with 26% occurring only once. What was sequenced was blood, either unsorted or a sorted T cell fraction (not recorded which). Receptor source: a male donor with ankylosing spondylitis. Both conserved end residues are part of each CDR3. Fields, in order: D gene, J gene, V gene, clone size, CDR3 DNA, CDR3 protein. A D gene is named only where the DNA matches it firmly. Size is omitted from some rows. Given values are once, few, many or a class for expanded clones.

TRBD2,TRBJ2-1,TRBV20-1,NA,TGCAGTTTTCGACTAGCGGGGGCTTACAATGAGCAGTTCTTC,CSFRLAGAYNEQFF
TRBD2,TRBJ2-1,TRBV20-1,few,TGCAGTGCTAGGACTAGCGGGAGAGGATACTACAATGAGCAGTTCTTC,CSARTSGRGYYNEQFF
TRBD1,TRBJ2-2,TRBV2,NA,TGTGCCAGCATTCAAAGCCTGGGACAGGTCAACACCGGGGAGCTGTTTTTT,CASIQSLGQVNTGELFF
NA,TRBJ2-1,TRBV12-3/TRBV12-4,few,TGTGCCAGCAGTCCCCCCCTAGCGCCCCAAGGGGGTGAGCAGTTCTTC,CASSPPLAPQGGEQFF
TRBD1,TRBJ2-3,TRBV29-1,NA,TGCAGCGTTGACGCGAGGGGGCGTGCAGATACGCAGTATTTT,CSVDARGRADTQYF
NA,TRBJ2-2,TRBV6-2/TRBV6-3,NA,TGTGCCAGCATCCCCCTAAACACCGGGGAGCTGTTTTTT,CASIPLNTGELFF
TRBD2,TRBJ2-7,TRBV12-3/TRBV12-4,NA,TGTGCCAGCAGTTTAATGCCCGGGACTAGTAGATCCGAGCAGTACTTC,CASSLMPGTSRSEQYF
TRBD1,TRBJ2-3,TRBV10-3,NA,TGTGCCATCAGTGAGGACAGGGGCACAGATACGCAGTATTTT,CAISEDRGTDTQYF
NA,TRBJ2-1,TRBV6-2/TRBV6-3,few,TGTGCCAGCAGAACCGGGACTCCGACCGAGCAGTTCTTC,CASRTGTPTEQFF
TRBD2,TRBJ2-7,TRBV5-1,NA,TGCGCCAGCAGCTCATCTAGCGGGGCCTACGAGCAGTACTTC,CASSSSSGAYEQYF
NA,TRBJ2-3,TRBV5-1,few,TGCGCCAGCAGCTTGGTACCATATAGTAGCACAGATACGCAGTATTTT,CASSLVPYSSTDTQYF
TRBD1,TRBJ2-7,TRBV20-1,NA,TGCAGTGCTAGAGATCCTTGGGACAGGGGACACTACGAGCAGTACTTC,CSARDPWDRGHYEQYF
TRBD2,TRBJ2-7,TRBV20-1,NA,TGCAGTGCTCTACGAGCGGGAGGGGCCTACGAGCAGTACTTC,CSALRAGGAYEQYF
NA,TRBJ2-5,TRBV24-1,few,TGTGCCACCAGTGATCCAAGGGGTCCCCAAGAGACCCAGTACTTC,CATSDPRGPQETQYF
NA,TRBJ1-2,TRBV25-1,NA,TGTGCCAGCAGTGGCTTAGGAGTAGACTATGGCTACACCTTC,CASSGLGVDYGYTF
TRBD1,TRBJ1-1,TRBV5-1,many,TGCGCCAGCCGCTTACAGGGGGAAATGAACACTGAAGCTTTCTTT,CASRLQGEMNTEAFF
NA,TRBJ1-2,TRBV12-3/TRBV12-4,NA,TGTGCCAGCAGGGGACTAGCTAACTATGGCTACACCTTC,CASRGLANYGYTF
NA,TRBJ2-3,TRBV20-1,NA,TGCAGTGCTAGCCCCGCCGCGGGATTAGCAGATACGCAGTATTTT,CSASPAAGLADTQYF
NA,TRBJ1-1,TRBV20-1,few,TGCAGTGCTAGGCCCCCGGGGGCTTGGGTAGGCACTGAAGCTTTCTTT,CSARPPGAWVGTEAFF
NA,TRBJ1-5,TRBV6-1,NA,TGTGCCAGCAGTGAAGGGAGGGGCAGCTTCATTCGTGACCGCAATCAGCCCCAGCATTTT,CASSEGRGSFIRDRNQPQHF
TRBD2,TRBJ2-1,TRBV7-2,NA,TGTGCCAGCAGCATAGGACTAGCGGGGGGAAATGAGCAGTTCTTC,CASSIGLAGGNEQFF
NA,TRBJ1-1,TRBV29-1,NA,TGCAGCGTTGACGGACATTCCAACACTGAAGCTTTCTTT,CSVDGHSNTEAFF
NA,TRBJ2-3,TRBV20-1,NA,TGCAGTGCAGCTGAGGGATCCGGCACAGATACGCAGTATTTT,CSAAEGSGTDTQYF
NA,TRBJ2-7,TRBV24-1,NA,TGTGCCACCCTTAAAGCCTCCTCTTCGACCTACGAGCAGTACTTC,CATLKASSSTYEQYF
NA,TRBJ1-1,TRBV29-1,many,TGCAGCGCCGGGGGCGTCCGCACTGAAGCTTTCTTT,CSAGGVRTEAFF
NA,TRBJ1-5,TRBV20-1,NA,TGCAGTGCTGTTGGGGCCTTAATCGGGGTCCGGGACGGGGCCCAGCATTTT,CSAVGALIGVRDGAQHF
NA,TRBJ2-3,TRBV5-5,NA,TGTGCCAGCAGCTTGAGTGTCCCAGGCATGAGGGGCACAGATACGCAGTATTTT,CASSLSVPGMRGTDTQYF
TRBD2,TRBJ2-1,TRBV10-3,many,TGTGCCATCAGTGCACTAGCGGAGAGCTCCTACAATGAGCAGTTCTTC,CAISALAESSYNEQFF
NA,TRBJ2-2,TRBV19,few,TGTGCCAGTAGTAACTTCAGGGGACCGAACACCGGGGAGCTGTTTTTT,CASSNFRGPNTGELFF
NA,TRBJ2-1,TRBV5-8,few,TGTGCCAGCAGCTCTACCGGGACTCCATACAATGAGCAGTTCTTC,CASSSTGTPYNEQFF
TRBD2,TRBJ2-3,TRBV29-1,NA,TGCAGCGTTGAGAGGGCGGGAGCTGCAGATACGCAGTATTTT,CSVERAGAADTQYF
NA,TRBJ2-3,TRBV15,many,TGTGCCACCAGCAGAGATCAGGACTGGGGAGATACGCAGTATTTT,CATSRDQDWGDTQYF
TRBD2,TRBJ2-1,TRBV12-3/TRBV12-4,NA,TGTGCCAGCAGGGAGACTAGCGAAAGGGGTGGTGAGCAGTTCTTC,CASRETSERGGEQFF
TRBD2,TRBJ2-7,TRBV5-1,NA,TGCGCCAGTACGATAGCGGGAGGAGTGTTCTCCTACGAGCAGTACTTC,CASTIAGGVFSYEQYF
TRBD1,TRBJ1-1,TRBV12-3/TRBV12-4,few,TGTGCCAGCACCCTGGGGACAGGGAACACTGAAGCTTTCTTT,CASTLGTGNTEAFF
NA,TRBJ2-3,TRBV20-1,NA,TGCAGTGCTAGAGTTCCAGGGGGGGATACGCAGTATTTT,CSARVPGGDTQYF
NA,TRBJ2-1,TRBV29-1,NA,TGCAGCACCACCCTTCGGGCAGGCGGGAATGAGCAGTTCTTC,CSTTLRAGGNEQFF
NA,TRBJ2-2,TRBV7-2,few,TGTGCCAGCAGCGGTACCTGGGGTTCGAACACCGGGGAGCTGTTTTTT,CASSGTWGSNTGELFF
NA,TRBJ1-5,TRBV30,few,TGTGCCTGGACCGCCAAGGGCCACCAGCCCCAGCATTTT,CAWTAKGHQPQHF
NA,TRBJ2-7,TRBV20-1,few,TGCAGTGCTAGGGAGACTAGTTACTACGAGCAGTACTTC,CSARETSYYEQYF
NA,TRBJ2-1,TRBV20-1,NA,TGCAGTGCTAGAGACCCCCGAGGCGGGGATCACAATGAGCAGTTCTTC,CSARDPRGGDHNEQFF
TRBD1,TRBJ2-7,TRBV12-3/TRBV12-4,few,TGTGCCAGCAGTTGGGACAGGGGGACCGACTACTCCTACGAGCAGTACTTC,CASSWDRGTDYSYEQYF